A single sample is the source of the 27 T cell receptor beta chains below, sequenced in a study of cytomegalovirus exposure and HLA in healthy donors. In the PCR, 60 Vbeta and 13 Jbeta primers were used. Produced via immunoSEQ multiplex PCR; TCRdb's table is partial and in-frame only. The data contain about 120,000 clones, roughly three quarters of them seen just once; the ten biggest clones take up over 1.5%. The source material was PBMCs. The source of these receptors is a young woman in good health and CMV-seronegative.

The chain joins TRBV4-1 to TRBJ1-2; 8 bases map to TRBD1. V lost 0 bases to trimming and J lost 3 bases; unmatched junction nucleotides: 6. This CDR3 is built from 16 residues. The V gene's germline CDR1 is MGHRA and CDR2 YSYEKL. The CDR3 loop is CASSQDGAGGDYGYTF. The CDR3 region has the DNA TGCGCCAGCAGCCAAGATGGGGCAGGGGGCGACTATGGCTACACCTTC.

V and J are TRBV5-6 and TRBJ1-4; TRBD1 aligns across 7 bases. After removal of 0 bases from V and 7 bases from J, the junction contained 6 bases not matched to a gene. The V gene's germline CDR1 is SGHDT and CDR2 YYEEEE. The CDR3 loop spans 15 amino acids. The CDR3 nucleotides are TGTGCCAGCAGCTTGGGACAGGGAGCGACTGAAAAACTGTTTTTT. This codes for CASSLGQGATEKLFF.

V is TRBV5-6 and J is TRBJ1-1, with D perhaps matching TRBD1 (5 bases). Germline lookup yields CDR1 SGHDT and CDR2 YYEEEE. The CDR3 contains 14 residues. V was cut by 0 bases and J by 6 bases, with 12 bases left in between. The CDR3 is CASSLAGGTPEAFF. CDR3 nucleotide sequence: TGTGCCAGCAGCTTGGCCGGGGGGACCCCTGAAGCTTTCTTT.

This clone was observed once. This rearrangement joins TRBV10-3 to TRBJ1-4, with 8 bases lining up with TRBD1. V lost 8 bases, J lost 4 bases, and 9 bases stayed unmatched. The CDR3 sequence is 15 residues long. Germline V lookup: CDR1 ENHRY, CDR2 SYGVKD. The CDR3 protein is CAILPQGAVNEKLFF. The CDR3, as DNA: TGTGCCATCCTGCCCCAGGGGGCTGTTAATGAAAAACTGTTTTTT.

This sequence joins TRBV12-5 and TRBJ2-1; D possibly corresponds to TRBD2 (6 bases). The germline V gene has CDR1 LGHNT and CDR2 FRNRAP. CDR3 length: 10 amino acids. V shed 5 bases and J shed 13 bases, with 9 bases lying between them. CDR3 bases: TGTGCTAGTGGTCTCGGGGGACAGTTCTTC. The encoded protein is CASGLGGQFF. The complete variable domain, with remaining parts taken from reference TRBV12-5 and TRBJ2-1, reads DARVTQTPRHKVTEMGQEVTMRCQPILGHNTVFWYRQTMMQGLELLAYFRNRAPLDDSGMPKDRFSAEMPDATLATLKIQPSEPRDSAVYFCASGLGGQFFGPGTRLTVL.

The chain employs TRBV28 and TRBJ1-1; tentative D call: TRBD1 (5 bases). This CDR3 is built from 14 residues. V shed 6 bases and J shed 2 bases, with 13 bases lying between them. Germline lookup yields CDR1 MDHEN and CDR2 SYDVKM. CDR3 sequence (DNA): TGTGCCAGCAGGGGGGGGTCCCAAAACACTGAAGCTTTCTTT. Translating it yields CASRGGSQNTEAFF.

The chain carries TRBV15 and TRBJ1-1; D call uncertain. CDR1 and CDR2 from the germline V gene are LNHNV and YYDKDF (reference sequence). The CDR3 loop spans 16 amino acids. V lost 0 bases to trimming and J lost 6 bases, with 17 bases between them. CDR3 in amino acids: CATSRDLLTRDSEAFF. CDR3 DNA sequence: TGTGCCACCAGCAGAGACCTACTGACGCGGGATTCTGAAGCTTTCTTT.

The V call is TRBV15, the J call TRBJ1-5; 11 nucleotides align to TRBD1. V trimming: 1 base; J trimming: 5 bases; junction bases outside the gene matches: 7. The CDR3 runs to 17 residues. CDR1 is LNHNV and CDR2 is YYDKDF in the germline V gene (reference sequence). Written as DNA, the CDR3 is TGTGCCACCAGCAGAGCCGGGACAGGGGGGCTGGATCAGCCCCAGCATTTT. It translates to CATSRAGTGGLDQPQHF. Full variable domain (remainder filled in from reference TRBV15 and TRBJ1-5): DAMVIQNPRYQVTQFGKPVTLSCSQTLNHNVMYWYQQKSSQAPKLLFHYYDKDFNNEADTPDNFQSRRPNTSFCFLDIRSPGLGDTAMYLCATSRAGTGGLDQPQHFGDGTRLSIL.

The chain is built from TRBV29-1 and TRBJ1-1; 9 bases line up with TRBD1. From germline, CDR1 is SQVTM and CDR2 ANQGSEA. CDR3 length: 17 amino acids. The ends lost 0 bases at V and 7 bases at J; junction bases unmatched: 15. CDR3 DNA sequence: TGCAGCGTTGAAGATCCGGTAGTGGGGACAGGGAAGGTTGAAGCTTTCTTT. As protein: CSVEDPVVGTGKVEAFF.

The gene calls are TRBV19 and TRBJ1-2; D remains ambiguous. The germline CDR1 and CDR2 sequences are LNHDA and SQIVND (reference sequence). This CDR3 contains 17 residues. The V and J ends lost 4 bases and 3 bases respectively, with 21 bases between them. In DNA, the CDR3 is TGTGCCAGTAGTAGAGAGCCAACTGGCTTCCAGGACTATGGCTACACCTTC. Translation gives CASSREPTGFQDYGYTF.

This clone was seen a few times. This chain links TRBV6-1 with TRBJ2-7; 9 nucleotides align to TRBD1. The CDR3 totals 14 residues. CDR1 and CDR2 (germline): MNHNS, SASEGT. Germline trimming cut 6 bases from V and 2 bases from J; bases unmatched to any gene: 5. CDR3 loop: CASRSRDRAYEQYF. The CDR3, as DNA: TGTGCCAGCAGATCCCGGGACAGGGCCTACGAGCAGTACTTC.

The chain uses TRBV4-1 and TRBJ2-1, with D possibly being TRBD1 (5 bases). The CDR3 covers 16 residues. Looked up from germline, CDR1 is MGHRA and CDR2 is YSYEKL. V was trimmed by 0 bases and J by 9 bases, leaving 18 bases between them. The CDR3 is CASSQDSGARAIEQFF. CDR3 DNA sequence: TGCGCCAGCAGCCAAGATAGTGGGGCAAGGGCGATTGAGCAGTTCTTC.

The gene calls are TRBV5-1 and TRBJ2-1, with 9 bases fitting TRBD2. In germline, CDR1 is SGHRS, CDR2 YFSETQ. The CDR3 covers 15 residues. Trimming at V came to 0 bases and at J to 8 bases, leaving 6 bases not matched to a gene. CDR3 sequence (DNA): TGCGCCAGCAGCTTGGGTGTTAGCGGGGGATATGAGCAGTTCTTC. It encodes CASSLGVSGGYEQFF.

J is TRBJ2-3 and V is TRBV29-1, with 11 bases that match TRBD2. The CDR3 has 16 amino acids. Germline V gene lookup returns CDR1 SQVTM and CDR2 ANQGSEA. Trimming at V came to 7 bases and at J to 0 bases, leaving 9 bases not matched to a gene. Here the CDR3 reads CSGLAGGLDSTDTQYF. The CDR3, as DNA: TGCAGCGGTCTAGCGGGGGGCCTAGATAGCACAGATACGCAGTATTTT.

The chain links TRBV19 to TRBJ1-1, with a weak D call TRBD1 (6 bases). V was cut by 5 bases and J by 1 base, with 14 bases left in between. Germline CDR1 LNHDA, CDR2 SQIVND (reference sequence). The CDR3 loop spans 15 amino acids. This CDR3 reads CASSVGAPGNTEAFF. The CDR3 DNA sequence: TGTGCCAGTAGTGTGGGGGCGCCGGGGAACACTGAAGCTTTCTTT.

The table lists this clone with a few counts. The CDR3 loop reads CASSQTLNQPQHF. The CDR3 DNA is TGTGCCAGCAGTCAGACACTGAATCAGCCCCAGCATTTT. The rearrangement links TRBV6-1 to TRBJ1-5; no clear D. The germline gives CDR1 MNHNS, CDR2 SASEGT. The CDR3 length is 13 residues. V lost 5 bases and J lost 4, with 9 bases in between.

The CDR3 nucleotides are TGTGCCTGGAGCGGGAGAACTAACTATGGCTACACCTTC. Translated, it gives CAWSGRTNYGYTF. The rearrangement joins TRBV30 to TRBJ1-2; no clear D. The CDR3 sequence is 13 residues long. Trimming cost V 3 bases and J 0 bases, with 8 bases left between them. In germline, CDR1 is GTSNPN, CDR2 SVGIG (reference sequence).

The chain employs TRBV4-1 and TRBJ2-6; D perhaps matches TRBD2 (6 bases). Trimming removed 5 bases at V and 0 bases at J, with 8 bases between. CDR1 and CDR2 (germline): MGHRA, YSYEKL. This CDR3 is built from 15 residues. The CDR3, as DNA: TGCGCCAGCAGCAGGGACTCCTCTGGGGCCAACGTCCTGACTTTC. Amino acids: CASSRDSSGANVLTF.

V and J are TRBV9 and TRBJ2-3; D gene unclear. CDR1 SGDLS and CDR2 YYNGEE come from the germline V gene. This CDR3 comprises 13 residues. V lost 3 bases and J lost 5, with 10 bases in between. The chain's CDR3 is CASSGRGKDTQYF. The CDR3 coding sequence is TGTGCCAGCAGCGGGAGAGGCAAAGATACGCAGTATTTT.

The V and J genes are TRBV28 and TRBJ1-2, with 12 bases lining up with TRBD1. V was clipped by 5 bases and J by 2 bases; unmatched bases: 3. The germline V gene has CDR1 MDHEN and CDR2 SYDVKM. The length of the CDR3 is 15 residues. The CDR3 sequence: CASSRDRGLNYGYTF. For the CDR3, the DNA is TGTGCCAGCAGTCGGGACAGGGGGCTCAACTATGGCTACACCTTC.

This clone was recorded a few times. This rearrangement joins TRBV7-9 to TRBJ2-2, with TRBD1 as a possible D gene (5 bases). CDR3 length equals 14 residues. Trimming cost V 5 bases and J 4 bases, with 11 bases left between them. Germline loops: CDR1 SEHNR, CDR2 FQNEAQ (reference sequence). Here the CDR3 reads CASSRDSSTGELFF. CDR3 nucleotides: TGTGCCAGCAGCCGCGACAGTTCCACCGGGGAGCTGTTTTTT.

This clone was counted once. The chain has TRBV5-1 and TRBJ2-7; weak D call: TRBD1 (5 bases). CDR1 and CDR2 (germline): SGHRS, YFSETQ. This CDR3 comprises 12 residues. Trimming took off 3 bases at V and 2 bases at J, with 6 bases between the two ends. CDR3 sequence reads: CASSSTAYEQYF. DNA of the CDR3: TGCGCCAGCAGCTCGACAGCCTACGAGCAGTACTTC.

The table lists this clone with a few counts. The gene calls are TRBV11-1 and TRBJ1-1; 8 nucleotides agree with TRBD1. J was trimmed by 4 bases and V by 8 bases; bases with no gene match: 6. This CDR3 region has 13 residues. The germline V gene encodes CDR1 SGHAT and CDR2 FQDESV (reference sequence). The CDR3 protein is CASSPTGATEAFF. The CDR3 bases are TGTGCCAGCTCCCCGACAGGGGCCACTGAAGCTTTCTTT.

V is TRBV7-2 and J is TRBJ2-7; 7 bases are a match to TRBD2. CDR1 SGHTA and CDR2 FQGNSA come from the germline V gene. There are 18 residues in the CDR3. The ends lost 5 bases at V and 4 bases at J; junction bases unmatched: 20. Here the CDR3 DNA reads TGTGCCAGCAGCGCCCCCCCCGGCGGGAGCGGGACCCATTACGAGCAGTACTTC. It yields the protein CASSAPPGGSGTHYEQYF.

The genes are TRBV9 and TRBJ1-2; maybe TRBD1 (5 bases). V was clipped by 0 bases and J by 4 bases, with 13 bases between them. The CDR3 sequence is 15 residues long. Looked up from germline, CDR1 is SGDLS and CDR2 is YYNGEE. The CDR3 is CASSVEGGASYGYTF. Written as DNA, the CDR3 is TGTGCCAGCAGCGTAGAGGGTGGGGCTAGCTATGGCTACACCTTC. The full variable domain, in which reference TRBV9 and TRBJ1-2 provide the parts outside the CDR3, is DSGVTQTPKHLITATGQRVTLRCSPRSGDLSVYWYQQSLDQGLQFLIQYYNGEERAKGNILERFSAQQFPDLHSELNLSSLELGDSALYFCASSVEGGASYGYTFGSGTRLTVV.

The rearrangement joins TRBV7-9 to TRBJ2-7; D may be TRBD2 (6 bases). This CDR3 is built from 15 residues. Trimming removed 5 bases at V and 6 bases at J, with 20 bases between. Germline V gives CDR1 SEHNR, CDR2 FQNEAQ (reference sequence). In DNA form, the CDR3 reads TGTGCCAGCAGCCAAATCCGGGGGTCCAGTTCCGAGCAGTACTTC. Encoded protein: CASSQIRGSSSEQYF.

To note about this clone: Other nucleotide sequences from this sample produce the same CDR3. V gene TRBV30 combines with J gene TRBJ1-1; D might be TRBD1 (5 bases). CDR3 length equals 13 residues. Per germline, CDR1 GTSNPN and CDR2 SVGIG (reference sequence). V was clipped by 2 bases and J by 4 bases, with 11 bases between them. This CDR3 is CAWSRQGGTEAFF. The CDR3 bases are TGTGCCTGGAGTAGGCAGGGAGGCACTGAAGCTTTCTTT.